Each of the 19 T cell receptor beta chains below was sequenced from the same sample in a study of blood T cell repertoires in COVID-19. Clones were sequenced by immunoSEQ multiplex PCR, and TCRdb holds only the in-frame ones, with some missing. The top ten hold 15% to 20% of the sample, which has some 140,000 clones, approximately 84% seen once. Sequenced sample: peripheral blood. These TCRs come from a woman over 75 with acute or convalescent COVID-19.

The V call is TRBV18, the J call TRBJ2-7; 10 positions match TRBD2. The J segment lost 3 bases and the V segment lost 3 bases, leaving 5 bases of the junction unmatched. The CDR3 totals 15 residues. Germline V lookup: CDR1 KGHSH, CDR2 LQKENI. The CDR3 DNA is TGTGCCAGCTCACCGCTCGGGACTAGCGTCTACGAGCAGTACTTC. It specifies CASSPLGTSVYEQYF.

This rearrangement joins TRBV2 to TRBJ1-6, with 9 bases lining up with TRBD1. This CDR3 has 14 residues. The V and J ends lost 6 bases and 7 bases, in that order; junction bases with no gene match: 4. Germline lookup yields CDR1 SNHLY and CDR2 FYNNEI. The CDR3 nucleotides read TGTGCCAGCAGAGGGGACAGGGCAAATTCACCCCTCCACTTT. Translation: CASRGDRANSPLHF.

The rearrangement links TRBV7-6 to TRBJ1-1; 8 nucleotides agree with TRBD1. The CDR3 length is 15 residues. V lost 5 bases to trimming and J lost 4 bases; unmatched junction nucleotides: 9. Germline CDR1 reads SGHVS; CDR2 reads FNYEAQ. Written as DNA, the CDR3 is TGTGCCAGCAGCCAAGTGACAGGGGACGGCACTGAAGCTTTCTTT. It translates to CASSQVTGDGTEAFF. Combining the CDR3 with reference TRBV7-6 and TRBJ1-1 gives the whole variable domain GAGVSQSPRYKVTKRGQDVALRCDPISGHVSLYWYRQALGQGPEFLTYFNYEAQQDKSGLPNDRFSAERPEGSISTLTIQRTEQRDSAMYRCASSQVTGDGTEAFFGQGTRLTVV.

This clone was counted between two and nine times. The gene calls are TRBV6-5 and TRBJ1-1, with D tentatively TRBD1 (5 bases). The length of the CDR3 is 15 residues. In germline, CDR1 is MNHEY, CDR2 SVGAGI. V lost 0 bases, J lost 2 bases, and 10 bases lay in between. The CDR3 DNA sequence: TGTGCCAGCAGTTACTCTTCGGGGGGAAACACTGAAGCTTTCTTT. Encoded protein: CASSYSSGGNTEAFF.

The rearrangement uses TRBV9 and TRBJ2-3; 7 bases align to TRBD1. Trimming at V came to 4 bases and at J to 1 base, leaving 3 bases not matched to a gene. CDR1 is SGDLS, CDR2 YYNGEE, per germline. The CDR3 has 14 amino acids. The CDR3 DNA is TGTGCCAGCAGCCCGGGGACAGGCACAGATACGCAGTATTTT. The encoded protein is CASSPGTGTDTQYF.

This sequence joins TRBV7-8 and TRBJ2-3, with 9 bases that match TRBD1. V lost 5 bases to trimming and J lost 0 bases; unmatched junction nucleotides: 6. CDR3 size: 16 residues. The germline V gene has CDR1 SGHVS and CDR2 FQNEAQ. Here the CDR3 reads CASSDRTGASTDTQYF. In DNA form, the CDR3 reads TGTGCCAGCAGCGACCGGACAGGGGCTAGCACAGATACGCAGTATTTT.

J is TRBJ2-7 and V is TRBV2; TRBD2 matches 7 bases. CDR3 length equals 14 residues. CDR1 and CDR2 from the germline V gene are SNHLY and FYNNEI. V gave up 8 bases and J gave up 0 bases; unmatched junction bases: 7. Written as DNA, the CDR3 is TGTGCCAGCGGCAGCGGGGTTAACTCCTACGAGCAGTACTTC. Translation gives CASGSGVNSYEQYF.

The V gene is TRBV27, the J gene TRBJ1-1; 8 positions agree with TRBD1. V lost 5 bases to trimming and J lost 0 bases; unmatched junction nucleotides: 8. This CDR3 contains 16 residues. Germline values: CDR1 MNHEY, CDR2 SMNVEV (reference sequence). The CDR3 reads CASSLGQGRMNTEAFF. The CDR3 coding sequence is TGTGCCAGCAGTCTTGGACAGGGTCGCATGAACACTGAAGCTTTCTTT.

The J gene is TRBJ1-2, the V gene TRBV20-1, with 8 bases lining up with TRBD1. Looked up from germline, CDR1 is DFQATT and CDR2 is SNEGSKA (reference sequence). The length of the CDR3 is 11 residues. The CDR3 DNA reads TGCAGAACCGGGACAGGATATGGCTACACCTTC. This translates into CRTGTGYGYTF.

The CDR3 coding sequence is TGCAGCGTGAGGACGACAGGGGCAGGTGGCTACACCTTC. This gives the protein CSVRTTGAGGYTF. The chain has TRBV29-1 and TRBJ1-2; 8 bases are shared with TRBD1. The CDR3 contains 13 residues. Germline V lookup: CDR1 SQVTM, CDR2 ANQGSEA. J gave up 7 bases and V 6 bases, and 10 bases lay outside the gene matches.

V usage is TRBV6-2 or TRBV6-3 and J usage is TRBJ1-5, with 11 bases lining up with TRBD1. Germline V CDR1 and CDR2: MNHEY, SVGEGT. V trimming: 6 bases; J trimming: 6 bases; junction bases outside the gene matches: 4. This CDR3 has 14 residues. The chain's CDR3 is CASSQDRGPQPQHF. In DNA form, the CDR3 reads TGTGCCAGCAGCCAGGACAGGGGGCCTCAGCCCCAGCATTTT.

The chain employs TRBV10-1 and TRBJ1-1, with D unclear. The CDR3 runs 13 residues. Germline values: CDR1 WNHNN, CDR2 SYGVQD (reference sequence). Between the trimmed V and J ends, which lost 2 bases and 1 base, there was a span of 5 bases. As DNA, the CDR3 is TGCGCCAGCAGTGAGGAACAGAACACTGAAGCTTTCTTT. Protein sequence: CASSEEQNTEAFF.

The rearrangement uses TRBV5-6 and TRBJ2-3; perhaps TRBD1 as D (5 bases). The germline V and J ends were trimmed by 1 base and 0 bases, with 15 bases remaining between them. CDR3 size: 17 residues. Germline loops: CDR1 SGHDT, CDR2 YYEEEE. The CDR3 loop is CASSLYIRQTSTDTQYF. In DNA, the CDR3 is TGTGCCAGCAGCTTGTATATACGACAGACTAGCACAGATACGCAGTATTTT. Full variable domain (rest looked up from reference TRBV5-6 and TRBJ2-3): DAGVTQSPTHLIKTRGQQVTLRCSPKSGHDTVSWYQQALGQGPQFIFQYYEEEERQRGNFPDRFSGHQFPNYSSELNVNALLLGDSALYLCASSLYIRQTSTDTQYFGPGTRLTVL.

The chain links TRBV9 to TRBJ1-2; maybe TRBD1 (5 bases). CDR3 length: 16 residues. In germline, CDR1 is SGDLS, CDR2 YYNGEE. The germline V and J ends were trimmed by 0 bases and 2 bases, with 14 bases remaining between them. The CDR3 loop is CASSVGPMGGNYGYTF. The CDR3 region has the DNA TGTGCCAGCAGCGTAGGACCCATGGGGGGGAACTATGGCTACACCTTC.

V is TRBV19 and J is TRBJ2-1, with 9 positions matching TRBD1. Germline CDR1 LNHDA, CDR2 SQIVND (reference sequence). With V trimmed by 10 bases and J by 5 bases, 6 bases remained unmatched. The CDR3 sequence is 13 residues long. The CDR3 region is CAIDGTGNNEQFF. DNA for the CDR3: TGTGCCATAGACGGGACAGGGAACAATGAGCAGTTCTTC.

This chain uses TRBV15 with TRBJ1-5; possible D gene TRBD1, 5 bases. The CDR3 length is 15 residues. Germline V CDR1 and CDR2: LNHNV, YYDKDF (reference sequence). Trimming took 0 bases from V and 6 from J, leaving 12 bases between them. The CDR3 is CATSRDTGRGQPQHF. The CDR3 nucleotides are TGTGCCACCAGCAGAGATACGGGGAGGGGTCAGCCCCAGCATTTT.

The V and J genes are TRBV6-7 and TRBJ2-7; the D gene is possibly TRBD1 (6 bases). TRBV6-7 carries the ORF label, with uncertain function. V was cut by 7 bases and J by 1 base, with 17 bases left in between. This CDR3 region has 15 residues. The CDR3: CASNQQGKESYEQYF. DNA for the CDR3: TGTGCCAGCAACCAACAGGGTAAGGAATCCTACGAGCAGTACTTC.

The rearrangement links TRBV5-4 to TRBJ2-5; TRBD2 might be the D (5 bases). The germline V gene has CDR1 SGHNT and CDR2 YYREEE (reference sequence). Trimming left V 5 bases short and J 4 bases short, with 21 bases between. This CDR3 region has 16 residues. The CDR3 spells CASRFVADYSGETQYF. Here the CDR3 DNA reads TGTGCCAGCAGATTCGTGGCAGACTATTCTGGAGAGACCCAGTACTTC.

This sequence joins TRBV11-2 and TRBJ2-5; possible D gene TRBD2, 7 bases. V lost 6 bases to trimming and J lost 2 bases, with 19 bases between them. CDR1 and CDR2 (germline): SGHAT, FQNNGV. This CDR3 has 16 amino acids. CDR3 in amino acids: CASSPVGGAAQETQYF. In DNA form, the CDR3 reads TGTGCCAGCAGTCCAGTGGGGGGGGCCGCGCAAGAGACCCAGTACTTC.